Following are 15 T cell receptor beta chains from one sample sequenced in a study of OX40 agonist ivuxolimab in advanced cancers. The method was immunoSEQ multiplex PCR; TCRdb's version includes in-frame clones alone and lacks a portion of them. The sample has 25,000 to 35,000 clones; over 80% are singletons. Sequencing used CD4+ or CD8+ T cells sorted from blood, obtained in a trial of the OX40 agonist ivuxolimab. The receptor source for this set is an adult with an advanced solid tumor such as melanoma, head and neck, liver or kidney cancer.

This sequence joins TRBV7-2 and TRBJ1-5; weak D call: TRBD1 (6 bases). Trimming left V 4 bases short and J 0 bases short, with 19 bases between. Germline values: CDR1 SGHTA, CDR2 FQGNSA. This CDR3 is 18 amino acids long. For the CDR3, the DNA is TGTGCCAGCAGCTCCTCAGGCGGGACACTTATTAGCAATCAGCCCCAGCATTTT. Translated, it gives CASSSSGGTLISNQPQHF. The complete variable domain, with remaining parts taken from reference TRBV7-2 and TRBJ1-5, reads GAGVSQSPSNKVTEKGKDVELRCDPISGHTALYWYRQSLGQGLEFLIYFQGNSAPDKSGLPSDRFSAERTGGSVSTLTIQRTQQEDSAVYLCASSSSGGTLISNQPQHFGDGTRLSIL.

The chain has TRBV29-1 and TRBJ2-1, with 8 bases identical to TRBD2. There are 13 residues in the CDR3. The V gene end was trimmed by 3 bases and the J gene end by 10 bases; junction bases not matched to a gene: 8. The germline CDR1 and CDR2 sequences are SQVTM and ANQGSEA. The CDR3 loop reads CSVETGGPGEQFF. Here the CDR3 DNA reads TGCAGCGTTGAGACGGGGGGGCCTGGGGAGCAGTTCTTC.

The chain uses TRBV19 and TRBJ2-1, with no clear D. The CDR3 sequence is 10 residues long. V lost 6 bases, J lost 10 bases, and 7 bases lay in between. The germline gives CDR1 LNHDA, CDR2 SQIVND (reference sequence). CDR3 DNA: TGTGCCAGTAGCGGCTGGGAGCAGTTCTTC. Encoded protein: CASSGWEQFF.

The chain recombines TRBV6-6 with TRBJ2-3; tentatively, D is TRBD2 (5 bases). The CDR3 length is 14 residues. The V end was cut by 10 bases, the J end by 0 bases, with 14 bases between. CDR1 and CDR2 from the germline V gene are MNHNY and SVGAGI (reference sequence). CDR3 in amino acids: CATAGVSSTDTQYF. CDR3 in DNA: TGTGCCACCGCGGGTGTATCTAGCACAGATACGCAGTATTTT.

The rearrangement uses TRBV19 and TRBJ1-3; D not resolved. There are 14 residues in the CDR3. The germline gives CDR1 LNHDA, CDR2 SQIVND (reference sequence). With 9 bases removed from V and 0 bases from J, the gap between germline ends came to 12 bases. Written as DNA, the CDR3 is TGTGCCAGCCCGGAGAGGCCCTCTGGAAACACCATATATTTT. Its protein product is CASPERPSGNTIYF.

This chain links TRBV9 with TRBJ2-5; D is ambiguous. V shed 3 bases and J shed 5 bases, with 5 bases lying between them. The CDR3 has 11 amino acids. Germline V gives CDR1 SGDLS, CDR2 YYNGEE. For the CDR3, the DNA is TGTGCCAGCAGCGACTGGGAGACCCAGTACTTC. Translated: CASSDWETQYF.

The CDR3 nucleotides read TGTGCCAGCAGCCCCGCGACCCCGGACACTGAAGCTTTCTTT. This gives the protein CASSPATPDTEAFF. The chain joins TRBV9 to TRBJ1-1, with D unresolved. CDR1 and CDR2 (germline): SGDLS, YYNGEE. The length of the CDR3 is 14 residues. V was pared by 4 bases and J by 3 bases, with 13 bases between.

The chain's CDR3 is CASSLGQTSSYEQYF. The CDR3 DNA follows: TGCGCCAGCAGCTTGGGACAGACAAGCTCCTACGAGCAGTACTTC. This sequence joins TRBV5-1 and TRBJ2-7; D may be TRBD1 (5 bases). The CDR3 extends over 15 amino acids. Trimming took 0 bases from V and 0 from J, leaving 10 bases between them. Germline-derived CDR1 and CDR2 are SGHRS and YFSETQ.

The chain is built from TRBV4-3 and TRBJ1-4, with D possibly matching TRBD1 (6 bases). V shed 6 bases and J shed 0 bases, with 11 bases lying between them. There are 15 residues in the CDR3. The germline CDR1 and CDR2 sequences are LGHNA and YSLEER. CDR3 DNA sequence: TGCGCCAGCAGGAGGGACATTGCAACTAATGAAAAACTGTTTTTT. Residues: CASRRDIATNEKLFF.

The rearrangement links TRBV27 to TRBJ2-1; 9 positions agree with TRBD2. The CDR3 sequence is 16 residues long. V lost 3 bases to trimming and J lost 2 bases; unmatched junction nucleotides: 5. CDR1 and CDR2 (germline): MNHEY, SMNVEV (reference sequence). CDR3 bases: TGTGCCAGCAGTTTCTTGGGCGGGAGGGCCTACAATGAGCAGTTCTTC. Protein product: CASSFLGGRAYNEQFF.

The chain recombines TRBV7-3 with TRBJ1-1, with D perhaps TRBD1 (6 bases). Between the trimmed V and J ends, which lost 5 bases and 4 bases, there was a span of 14 bases. Germline V gene data show CDR1 as SGHTA and CDR2 as FQGTGA. The length of the CDR3 is 14 residues. CDR3 sequence: CASSTVRGGTEAFF. The CDR3 DNA reads as TGTGCCAGCAGCACAGTCAGGGGCGGCACTGAAGCTTTCTTT.

The rearrangement joins TRBV7-9 to TRBJ1-4; 9 bases map to TRBD1. CDR1 and CDR2 (germline): SEHNR, FQNEAQ (reference sequence). The CDR3 spans 17 residues. V trimming: 3 bases; J trimming: 6 bases; junction bases outside the gene matches: 11. CDR3 sequence reads: CASSFEFGTGLDEKLFF. Here the CDR3 DNA reads TGTGCCAGCAGCTTCGAATTCGGGACAGGGTTGGATGAAAAACTGTTTTTT.

The chain employs TRBV14 and TRBJ1-2, with D tentatively TRBD1 (5 bases). The germline V and J ends were trimmed by 3 bases and 4 bases, with 15 bases remaining between them. The CDR3 spans 15 residues. Germline lookup yields CDR1 SGHDN and CDR2 FVKESK. CDR3 nucleotide sequence: TGTGCCAGCAGCCATGATACAGGATCCTTCTATGGCTACACCTTC. Protein sequence: CASSHDTGSFYGYTF.

CDR3 loop: CASSPSLGFPYEQYF. The CDR3 DNA follows: TGCGCCAGCAGCCCCTCCCTGGGGTTCCCCTACGAGCAGTACTTC. The rearrangement uses TRBV4-1 and TRBJ2-7; D not resolved. Germline-derived CDR1 and CDR2 are MGHRA and YSYEKL. CDR3 length: 15 residues. Deletions cut 4 bases from V and 2 bases from J, with 15 bases between.

The genes are TRBV4-2 and TRBJ1-5, with D perhaps TRBD1 (5 bases). Germline V gives CDR1 LGHNA, CDR2 YNFKEQ. The CDR3 contains 15 residues. V was pared by 4 bases and J by 0 bases, with 10 bases between. The chain's CDR3 is CASSRTKYSNQPQHF. The CDR3 DNA reads as TGTGCCAGCAGCCGGACAAAATATAGCAATCAGCCCCAGCATTTT.